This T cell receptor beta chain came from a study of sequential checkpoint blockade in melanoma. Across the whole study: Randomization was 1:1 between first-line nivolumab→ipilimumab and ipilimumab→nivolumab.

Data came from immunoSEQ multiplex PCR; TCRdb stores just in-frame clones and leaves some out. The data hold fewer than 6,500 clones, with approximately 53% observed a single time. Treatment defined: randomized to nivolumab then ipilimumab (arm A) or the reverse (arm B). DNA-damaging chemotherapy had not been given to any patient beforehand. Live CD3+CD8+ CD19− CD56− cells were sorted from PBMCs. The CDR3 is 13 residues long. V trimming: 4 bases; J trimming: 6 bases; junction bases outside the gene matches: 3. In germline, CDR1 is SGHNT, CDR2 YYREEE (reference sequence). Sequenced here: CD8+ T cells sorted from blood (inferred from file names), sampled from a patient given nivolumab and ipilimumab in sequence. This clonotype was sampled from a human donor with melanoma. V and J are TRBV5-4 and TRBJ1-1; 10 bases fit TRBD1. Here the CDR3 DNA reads TGTGCCAGCAGCCGACAGGGGGCCCCTGAAGCTTTCTTT. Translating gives CASSRQGAPEAFF.